The 14 T cell receptor beta chains presented below share a single source sample, sequenced in a study of regulatory T cells in long-lasting Graves disease. Time point meaning: newly diagnosed GD, antithyroid drugs for less than 3 months. From PBMCs, RNA was extracted and then used to make the TCR library. Arm-PCR of CDR3 regions and iRepertoire HTBI primers were the basis on which TCR beta libraries were built. TCRdb re-called the multiplex PCR reads with MiXCR, one entry per CDR3 protein. The sample lists some 220,000 distinct CDR3 sequences, around 19% occurring once. This same sample was also taken into another study, of T cells in Graves' hyperthyroidism and ophthalmopathy.

Here the sequenced sample was peripheral blood mononuclear cells (PBMCs), taken at new diagnosis, from a patient treated with antithyroid drugs. These TCRs come from a woman under 40 with Graves disease.

This clonotype has a count of ten or more. The chain links TRBV6-1 to TRBJ1-6; 10 bases map to TRBD1. Germline V CDR1 and CDR2: MNHNS, SASEGT. The CDR3 loop spans 16 amino acids. V was pared by 7 bases and J by 4 bases, with 7 bases of the junction left unmatched. CDR3 DNA: TGTGCCAGCACCAACCGGGACAGGGGTTATAATTCACCCCTCCACTTT. As protein: CASTNRDRGYNSPLHF.

This CDR3 is CASSEAGANNEQFF. Written as DNA, the CDR3 is TGTGCCAGCAGTGAAGCGGGGGCAAACAATGAGCAGTTCTTC. The rearrangement links TRBV6-2 or TRBV6-3 to TRBJ2-1, with 8 bases that match TRBD2. Germline V lookup: CDR1 MNHEY, CDR2 SVGEGT. V was pared by 5 bases and J by 5 bases, with 5 bases of the junction left unmatched. The CDR3 length is 14 residues.

At least ten counts were recorded for this clonotype. The chain employs TRBV20-1 and TRBJ1-2; TRBD1 aligns across 8 bases. Germline CDR1 reads DFQATT; CDR2 reads SNEGSKA (reference sequence). The CDR3 extends over 15 amino acids. V trimming: 4 bases; J trimming: 2 bases; junction bases outside the gene matches: 9. CDR3 nucleotides: TGCAGTGCTACAAGGGGAGGACAGGGAAACTATGGCTACACCTTC. Its translation is CSATRGGQGNYGYTF.

The rearrangement joins TRBV7-9 to TRBJ1-4; unclear D gene. Trimming removed 3 bases from V and 3 bases from J, with 11 bases in between. Germline V CDR1 and CDR2: SEHNR, FQNEAQ (reference sequence). This CDR3 comprises 15 residues. The CDR3 coding sequence is TGTGCCAGCAGCTTGGGCCTTTCACCTAATGAAAAACTGTTTTTT. Translation: CASSLGLSPNEKLFF.

The chain links TRBV4-1 to TRBJ2-4; TRBD1 matches 9 bases. CDR1 is MGHRA, CDR2 YSYEKL, per germline. Germline trimming cut 1 base from V and 7 bases from J; bases unmatched to any gene: 5. The CDR3 covers 15 residues. DNA for the CDR3: TGCGCCAGCAGCCAAGGGGCCGGGACAGGGAACATTCAGTACTTC. It is translated as CASSQGAGTGNIQYF.

This clonotype was seen many times. The chain is built from TRBV27 and TRBJ1-5; possible D gene TRBD1, 6 bases. Germline values: CDR1 MNHEY, CDR2 SMNVEV (reference sequence). The CDR3 consists of 17 residues. V was pared by 4 bases and J by 0 bases, with 16 bases between. The CDR3 region has the DNA TGTGCCAGCAGTTCCCGGACAGCCGCACATAGCAATCAGCCCCAGCATTTT. Protein product: CASSSRTAAHSNQPQHF.

Here the CDR3 DNA reads TGTGCCAGCAGTTCCCCCTCAGGGGGTTTTAATGAAAAACTGTTTTTT. It specifies CASSSPSGGFNEKLFF. The chain joins TRBV28 to TRBJ1-4; 7 bases map to TRBD1. Trimming at V came to 4 bases and at J to 4 bases, leaving 9 bases not matched to a gene. This CDR3 contains 16 residues. Germline V gives CDR1 MDHEN, CDR2 SYDVKM.

This clonotype was found many times. V usage is TRBV12-3 or TRBV12-4 and J usage is TRBJ1-4, with 9 bases that match TRBD1. This CDR3 spans 15 amino acids. V trimming: 7 bases; J trimming: 6 bases; junction bases outside the gene matches: 9. CDR3 in DNA: TGTGCCAGCACCGCACCGGGACAGGGTTATGAAAAACTGTTTTTT. Translation: CASTAPGQGYEKLFF.

The gene calls are TRBV30 and TRBJ1-2; D not resolved. The germline V gene has CDR1 GTSNPN and CDR2 SVGIG (reference sequence). The V gene lost 2 bases and the J gene lost 8 bases, with 12 bases spanning the gap. This CDR3 comprises 12 residues. The CDR3 DNA reads TGTGCCTGGAGTAAGGAGGGAGACGGCTACACCTTC. It translates to CAWSKEGDGYTF.

The V and J genes are TRBV19 and TRBJ1-5, with D possibly TRBD1 on 6 matching bases. V was cut by 2 bases and J by 7 bases, with 18 bases left in between. CDR1 and CDR2 from the germline V gene are LNHDA and SQIVND (reference sequence). The CDR3 is 16 residues long. This CDR3 is CASSISGGGLGQPQHF. The CDR3 bases are TGTGCCAGTAGTATATCCGGGGGCGGTCTGGGACAGCCCCAGCATTTT.

This chain uses TRBV19 with TRBJ2-6, with D maybe TRBD1 (5 bases). This CDR3 is built from 16 residues. Germline-derived CDR1 and CDR2 are LNHDA and SQIVND (reference sequence). V dropped 7 bases and J dropped 0 bases, with 13 bases sitting between them. CDR3 protein: CASTPDIRSGANVLTF. DNA for the CDR3: TGTGCCAGTACTCCGGACATCCGCTCTGGGGCCAACGTCCTGACTTTC.

The chain carries TRBV10-2 and TRBJ2-3; TRBD2 agrees at 8 bases. The CDR3 is 17 amino acids. In germline, CDR1 is WSHSY, CDR2 SAAADI. After removal of 7 bases from V and 0 bases from J, the junction contained 12 bases not matched to a gene. CDR3 loop: CASTAGGLFSSTDTQYF. CDR3 sequence (DNA): TGCGCCAGCACCGCGGGGGGACTCTTTTCTAGCACAGATACGCAGTATTTT.

This clonotype appeared a few times. The J gene is TRBJ2-1, the V gene TRBV5-4; no clear D gene. In germline, CDR1 is SGHNT, CDR2 YYREEE (reference sequence). Trimming removed 2 bases at V and 0 bases at J, with 12 bases between. The CDR3 extends over 16 amino acids. Here the CDR3 DNA reads TGTGCCAGCAGCTTAGAATTACAACGCTCCTACAATGAGCAGTTCTTC. It yields the protein CASSLELQRSYNEQFF.

There are many counts of this clonotype. The chain carries TRBV5-6 and TRBJ2-5, with 9 nucleotides matching TRBD2. After removal of 4 bases from V and 2 bases from J, the junction contained 6 bases not matched to a gene. This CDR3 contains 15 residues. Germline lookup yields CDR1 SGHDT and CDR2 YYEEEE. CDR3 loop: CASSAPTSGQETQYF. CDR3 in DNA: TGTGCCAGCAGCGCCCCGACTAGCGGTCAAGAGACCCAGTACTTC.